The present T cell receptor beta chain was sequenced within a study of Ad26.COV2.S vaccination and SARS-CoV-2 variants. Study in general: A COV1001 Ad26.COV2.S trial-arm participant provided the sample. The authors gave Ad26.COV2.S intramuscularly, either once or twice 56 days apart.

The CDR3 is made up of 13 amino acids. V gave up 6 bases and J gave up 9 bases, with 19 bases separating them. The germline gives CDR1 SGHRS, CDR2 YFSETQ. Treatment here: about 20 received Ad26.COV2.S at low or high dose, single or two shots; roughly 5 received placebo; per-sample allocation not given. Day 63 following the first vaccine or placebo injection was when the samples were taken. Built on an Ad26 vector, the vaccine expressed Wuhan-strain SARS-CoV-2 spike. For this clone: Its cognate antigen is unknown.

The method was immunoSEQ multiplex PCR; TCRdb's version includes in-frame clones alone and lacks a portion of them. The sample records hundreds of thousands of clones, approximately 86% being singletons. Study results and caveats: Spike-specific responses of CD8+ and CD4+ T cells were reported to display substantial breadth after vaccination.

The V and J genes are TRBV5-1 and TRBJ2-7; D is perhaps TRBD2 (6 bases). The sample here was peripheral blood, taken in a trial of Ad26.COV2.S vaccine versus placebo. The receptor was derived from a person aged 18-60 years who received the Ad26.COV2.S COVID-19 vaccine or a placebo. CDR3 sequence reads: CASKLPGATLQYF. For the CDR3, the DNA is TGCGCCAGCAAACTCCCGGGAGCCACCCTGCAGTACTTC.